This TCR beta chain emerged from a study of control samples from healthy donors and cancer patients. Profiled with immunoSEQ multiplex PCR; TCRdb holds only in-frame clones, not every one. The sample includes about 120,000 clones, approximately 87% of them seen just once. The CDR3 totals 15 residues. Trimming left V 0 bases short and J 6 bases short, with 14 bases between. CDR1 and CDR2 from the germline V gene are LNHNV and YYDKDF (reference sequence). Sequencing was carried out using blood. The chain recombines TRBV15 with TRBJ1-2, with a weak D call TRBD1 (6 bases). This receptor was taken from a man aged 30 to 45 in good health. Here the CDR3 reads CATSRESPGGHGYTF. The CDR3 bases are TGTGCCACCAGCAGAGAATCACCCGGGGGGCATGGCTACACCTTC.